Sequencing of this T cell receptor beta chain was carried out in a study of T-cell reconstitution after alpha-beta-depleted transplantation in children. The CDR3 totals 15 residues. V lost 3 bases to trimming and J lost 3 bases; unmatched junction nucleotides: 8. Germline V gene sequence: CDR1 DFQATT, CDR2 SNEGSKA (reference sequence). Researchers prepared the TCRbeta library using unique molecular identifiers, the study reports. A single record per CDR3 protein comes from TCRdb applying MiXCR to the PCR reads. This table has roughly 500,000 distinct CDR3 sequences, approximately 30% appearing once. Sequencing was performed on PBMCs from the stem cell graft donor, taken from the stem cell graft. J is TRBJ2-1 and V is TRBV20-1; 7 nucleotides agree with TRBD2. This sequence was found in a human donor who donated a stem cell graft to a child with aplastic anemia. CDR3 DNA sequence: TGCAGTGCTAGGGCCTCGGCGGGAGACTACAATGAGCAGTTCTTC. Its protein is CSARASAGDYNEQFF.